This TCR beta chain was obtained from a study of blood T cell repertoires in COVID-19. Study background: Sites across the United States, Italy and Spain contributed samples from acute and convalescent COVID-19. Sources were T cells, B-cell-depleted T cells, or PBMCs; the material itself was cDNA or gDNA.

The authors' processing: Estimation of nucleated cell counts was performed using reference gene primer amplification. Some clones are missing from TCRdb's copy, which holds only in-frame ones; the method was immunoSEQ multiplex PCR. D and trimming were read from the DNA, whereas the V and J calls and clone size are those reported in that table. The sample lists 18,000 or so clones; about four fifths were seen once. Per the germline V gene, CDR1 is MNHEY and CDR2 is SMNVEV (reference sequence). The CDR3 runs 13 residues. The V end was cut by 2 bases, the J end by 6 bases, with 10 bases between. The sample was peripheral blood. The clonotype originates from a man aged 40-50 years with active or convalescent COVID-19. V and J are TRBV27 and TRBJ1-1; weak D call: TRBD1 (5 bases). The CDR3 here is CASSLVKTAEAFF. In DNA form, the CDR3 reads TGTGCCAGCAGTTTAGTAAAGACAGCTGAAGCTTTCTTT.